Listed here are 10 T cell receptor beta chains from one sample, sequenced in a study of cytomegalovirus exposure and HLA in healthy donors. Primers for the PCR totalled 60 Vbeta and 13 Jbeta. The repertoire was sequenced with immunoSEQ multiplex PCR; TCRdb's copy has only in-frame clones and lacks some. The sample carries some 150,000 clones, 75% to 80% recorded once. Specimen: PBMCs. Receptors originate from a male donor in good health and CMV-seronegative.

The DNA of the CDR3 is TGCGCCAGCAGCTTGGTCGGGGAAGACTACGAGCAGTACTTC. Translation gives CASSLVGEDYEQYF. This chain connects TRBV5-1 to TRBJ2-5; D is perhaps TRBD2 (5 bases). The DNA matches TRBJ2-7 better at its end, which makes the J call doubtful. CDR3 length: 14 amino acids. Germline lookup yields CDR1 SGHRS and CDR2 YFSETQ.

This rearrangement joins TRBV7-9 to TRBJ2-7; the D is unclear. Per the germline V gene, CDR1 is SEHNR and CDR2 is FQNEAQ (reference sequence). This CDR3 has 12 residues. Trimming removed 4 bases at V and 2 bases at J, with 6 bases between. CDR3 nucleotides: TGTGCCAGCAGCTCTCACACCTACGAGCAGTACTTC. Amino acids: CASSSHTYEQYF.

This sequence joins TRBV20-1 and TRBJ2-3; no definite D call. V was trimmed by 3 bases and J by 3 bases, leaving 4 bases between them. From germline, CDR1 is DFQATT and CDR2 SNEGSKA (reference sequence). CDR3 size: 11 residues. In DNA, the CDR3 is TGCAGTGCTAGCAGGACAGATACGCAGTATTTT. As protein: CSASRTDTQYF.

The V gene is TRBV11-3, the J gene TRBJ2-3, with TRBD2 identical over 15 bases. Germline-derived CDR1 and CDR2 are SGHNT and YENEEA. The V segment lost 4 bases and the J segment 1 base; nucleotides outside the gene matches: 9. The CDR3 totals 19 residues. The CDR3 region is CASSWRTSGGAGGTDTQYF. The CDR3 nucleotides read TGTGCCAGCAGCTGGCGGACTAGCGGGGGGGCCGGGGGCACAGATACGCAGTATTTT. The full variable domain, with the rest looked up from reference TRBV11-3 and TRBJ2-3, is EAGVVQSPRYKIIEKKQPVAFWCNPISGHNTLYWYLQNLGQGPELLIRYENEEAVDDSQLPKDRFSAERLKGVDSTLKIQPAELGDSAVYLCASSWRTSGGAGGTDTQYFGPGTRLTVL.

This rearrangement joins TRBV7-9 to TRBJ1-4, with a tentative D call TRBD1 (5 bases). Germline CDR1 reads SEHNR; CDR2 reads FQNEAQ (reference sequence). The CDR3 is made up of 15 amino acids. V lost 3 bases, J lost 2 bases, and 10 bases lay in between. The CDR3 region has the DNA TGTGCCAGCAGCTTTTCAGGGCTCACTAATGAAAAACTGTTTTTT. Encoded protein: CASSFSGLTNEKLFF. The full variable domain, completed using reference TRBV7-9 and TRBJ1-4, is DTGVSQNPRHKITKRGQNVTFRCDPISEHNRLYWYRQTLGQGPEFLTYFQNEAQLEKSRLLSDRFSAERPKGSFSTLEIQRTEQGDSAMYLCASSFSGLTNEKLFFGSGTQLSVL.

The chain combines TRBV6-1 with TRBJ2-7; D possibly corresponds to TRBD1 (6 bases). The V gene's germline CDR1 is MNHNS and CDR2 SASEGT. The CDR3 contains 15 residues. Trimming cost V 2 bases and J 1 base, with 12 bases left between them. In DNA form, the CDR3 reads TGTGCCAGCAGTGAATTCTCGGACAGTTCCTACGAGCAGTACTTC. Amino acids: CASSEFSDSSYEQYF.

J is TRBJ2-3 and V is TRBV7-8; the match to TRBD2 covers 16 bases. CDR3 length: 17 amino acids. CDR1 is SGHVS and CDR2 is FQNEAQ in the germline V gene. J lost 4 bases, V lost 5 bases, and 6 bases had no gene match. CDR3 in DNA: TGTGCCAGCAGCGTAGGGACTAGCGGGGGGGCCCCAGATACGCAGTATTTT. This sequence encodes CASSVGTSGGAPDTQYF.

CDR3 bases: TGTGCCAGCTCCGCCTTGGCGGGAGAAGCCTACAATGAGCAGTTCTTC. As protein: CASSALAGEAYNEQFF. This sequence joins TRBV18 and TRBJ2-1; 7 bases are shared with TRBD2. CDR1 KGHSH and CDR2 LQKENI come from the germline V gene. The V and J ends lost 6 bases and 2 bases, in that order; junction bases with no gene match: 10. The CDR3 is 16 residues long.

The V call is TRBV15, the J call TRBJ2-5; unclear D gene. Trimming took 1 base from V and 3 from J, leaving 9 bases between them. This CDR3 is built from 14 residues. In germline, CDR1 is LNHNV, CDR2 YYDKDF (reference sequence). The CDR3 is CATSRVKAEETQYF. CDR3 coding DNA: TGTGCCACCAGCAGAGTCAAAGCCGAAGAGACCCAGTACTTC.

This rearrangement joins TRBV9 to TRBJ2-3; 14 bases match TRBD2. V shed 3 bases and J 3 bases; nucleotides not matched to a gene: 6. Germline CDR1 SGDLS, CDR2 YYNGEE. The CDR3 covers 17 residues. The CDR3, as DNA: TGTGCCAGCAGCGACAGACTAGCGGGGGGGGCAACAGATACGCAGTATTTT. Encoded protein: CASSDRLAGGATDTQYF.